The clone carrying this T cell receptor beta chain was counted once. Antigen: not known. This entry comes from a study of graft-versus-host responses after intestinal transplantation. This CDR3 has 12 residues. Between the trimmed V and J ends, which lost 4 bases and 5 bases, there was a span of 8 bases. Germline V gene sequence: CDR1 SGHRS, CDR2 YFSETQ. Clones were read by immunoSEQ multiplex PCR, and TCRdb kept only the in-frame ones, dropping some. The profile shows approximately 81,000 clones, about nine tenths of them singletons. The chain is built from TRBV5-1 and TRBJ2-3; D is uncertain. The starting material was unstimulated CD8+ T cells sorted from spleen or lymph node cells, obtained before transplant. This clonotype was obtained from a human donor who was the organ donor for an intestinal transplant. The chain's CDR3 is CASSLVLDTQYF. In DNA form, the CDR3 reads TGCGCCAGCAGCCTCGTGCTAGATACGCAGTATTTT.